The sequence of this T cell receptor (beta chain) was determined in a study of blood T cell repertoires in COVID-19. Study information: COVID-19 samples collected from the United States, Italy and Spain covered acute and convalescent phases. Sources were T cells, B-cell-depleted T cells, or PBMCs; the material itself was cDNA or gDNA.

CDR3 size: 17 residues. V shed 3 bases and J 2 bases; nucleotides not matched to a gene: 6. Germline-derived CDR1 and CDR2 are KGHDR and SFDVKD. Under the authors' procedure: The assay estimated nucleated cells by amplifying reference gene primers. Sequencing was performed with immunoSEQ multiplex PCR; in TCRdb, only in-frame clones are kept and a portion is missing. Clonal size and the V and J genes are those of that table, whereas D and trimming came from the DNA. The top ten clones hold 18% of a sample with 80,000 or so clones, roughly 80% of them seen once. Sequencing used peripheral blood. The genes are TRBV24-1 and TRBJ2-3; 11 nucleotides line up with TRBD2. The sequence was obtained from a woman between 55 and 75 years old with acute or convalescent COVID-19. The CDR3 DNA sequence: TGTGCCACCAGTGATCTCCTAGCGGGGGGCCTCACAGATACGCAGTATTTT. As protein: CATSDLLAGGLTDTQYF.